These 12 T cell receptor beta chains came from one sample sequenced in a study of blood T cells in healthy people across ages. Through a sample-barcoded 5' primer and a J-beta primer mix, a second PCR was run for about 6 to 12 cycles. TCRdb passed the 5' RACE reads through MiXCR, listing each CDR3 protein once. In the table there are about 580,000 distinct CDR3 sequences, 45% to 55% of which are singletons. The specimen was blood. The receptor source for this set is a man aged 80 or over in good health.

This clonotype turned up a few times. This chain joins TRBV7-2 and TRBJ1-5; no reliable D call. This CDR3 has 13 residues. The V gene lost 4 bases and the J gene lost 5 bases, with 9 bases spanning the gap. The germline V gene has CDR1 SGHTA and CDR2 FQGNSA. Here the CDR3 DNA reads TGTGCCAGCAGCTCGACGGCGGATCAGCCCCAGCATTTT. Translated, it gives CASSSTADQPQHF.

The V gene is TRBV7-3, the J gene TRBJ2-3; D gene ambiguous. In germline, CDR1 is SGHTA, CDR2 FQGTGA. The CDR3 spans 17 residues. Trimming took 2 bases from V and 0 from J, leaving 15 bases between them. CDR3 DNA: TGTGCCAGCAGCTTAGGGCCCACATCCCCTAGCACAGATACGCAGTATTTT. This encodes CASSLGPTSPSTDTQYF.

This clonotype occurred a few times. The chain is built from TRBV7-2 and TRBJ2-1, with D unresolved. The CDR3 runs 16 residues. V dropped 3 bases and J dropped 0 bases, with 12 bases sitting between them. CDR1 is SGHTA and CDR2 is FQGNSA in the germline V gene. CDR3 in amino acids: CASSFPAYSSYNEQFF. DNA for the CDR3: TGTGCCAGCAGCTTCCCCGCGTATAGCTCCTACAATGAGCAGTTCTTC.

The chain uses TRBV7-9 and TRBJ1-1; no firm D call. V was shortened by 7 bases and J by 2 bases, with 11 bases between the two germline ends. There are 13 residues in the CDR3. From germline, CDR1 is SEHNR and CDR2 FQNEAQ (reference sequence). The CDR3 DNA follows: TGTGCCAGCAAGCCTAAATCTAACACTGAAGCTTTCTTT. Its translation is CASKPKSNTEAFF.

The V gene is TRBV12-3 or TRBV12-4, the J gene TRBJ1-1; possibly TRBD1 for D (6 bases). CDR3 length: 14 residues. Trimming left V 5 bases short and J 8 bases short, with 18 bases between. DNA for the CDR3: TGTGCCAGCAGTCTTGCCCAAGGGGGGCGGGAAGCTTTCTTT. Its translation: CASSLAQGGREAFF.

The chain employs TRBV7-2 and TRBJ2-1; 11 nucleotides match TRBD1. From germline, CDR1 is SGHTA and CDR2 FQGNSA. The CDR3 totals 15 residues. The ends lost 3 bases at V and 7 bases at J; junction bases unmatched: 5. The CDR3 bases are TGTGCCAGCAGCTTGGACAGGGGGCTGCGGAATGAGCAGTTCTTC. It is translated as CASSLDRGLRNEQFF.

The genes are TRBV7-2 and TRBJ1-1; 7 bases line up with TRBD1. V lost 5 bases, J lost 5 bases, and 11 bases stayed unmatched. Germline V gives CDR1 SGHTA, CDR2 FQGNSA. This CDR3 region has 15 residues. The CDR3 DNA follows: TGTGCCAGCAGCCCGATGACAGGGAAGTGGACTGAAGCTTTCTTT. Its translation: CASSPMTGKWTEAFF.

The V and J genes are TRBV13 and TRBJ2-7; D is undetermined. V dropped 5 bases and J dropped 2 bases, with 16 bases sitting between them. The germline V gene has CDR1 PRHDT and CDR2 FYEKMQ (reference sequence). CDR3 length: 15 amino acids. CDR3 DNA sequence: TGTGCCAGCAGCCCAGCGTACAGTGCTACCTACGAGCAGTACTTC. It codes for CASSPAYSATYEQYF.

A few counts support this clonotype. The rearrangement links TRBV9 to TRBJ2-1, with TRBD2 matching over 8 bases. The CDR3 sequence is 14 residues long. Trimming cost V 3 bases and J 6 bases; bases outside gene matches: 5. Looked up from germline, CDR1 is SGDLS and CDR2 is YYNGEE. The CDR3 spells CASSGIAGLNEQFF. Here the CDR3 DNA reads TGTGCCAGCAGCGGGATAGCGGGGCTCAATGAGCAGTTCTTC. Together with reference TRBV9 and TRBJ2-1, the CDR3 gives the full variable domain: DSGVTQTPKHLITATGQRVTLRCSPRSGDLSVYWYQQSLDQGLQFLIQYYNGEERAKGNILERFSAQQFPDLHSELNLSSLELGDSALYFCASSGIAGLNEQFFGPGTRLTVL.

This CDR3 is CSAASGLAPEDIQYF. The CDR3 DNA is TGCAGTGCTGCCTCAGGGCTAGCGCCAGAGGACATTCAGTACTTC. The chain links TRBV20-1 to TRBJ2-4, with D maybe TRBD2 (6 bases). The CDR3 spans 15 residues. Germline CDR1 and CDR2: DFQATT and SNEGSKA (reference sequence). With 5 bases removed from V and 8 bases from J, the gap between germline ends came to 22 bases.

The genes are TRBV9 and TRBJ1-2; 8 bases line up with TRBD1. The germline gives CDR1 SGDLS, CDR2 YYNGEE. The CDR3 loop spans 14 amino acids. V gave up 7 bases and J gave up 4 bases; unmatched junction bases: 9. The CDR3 is CASESGQGSYGYTF. For the CDR3, the DNA is TGTGCCAGCGAGAGCGGACAGGGCTCCTATGGCTACACCTTC.

This clonotype was detected ten times or more. In DNA, the CDR3 is TGTGCCAGCAGTACAGACAGTTACGACTATGGCTACACCTTC. The encoded protein is CASSTDSYDYGYTF. The gene calls are TRBV6-6 and TRBJ1-2, with D tentatively TRBD1 (5 bases). Looked up from germline, CDR1 is MNHNY and CDR2 is SVGAGI (reference sequence). The CDR3 runs 14 residues. Trimming left V 5 bases short and J 3 bases short, with 13 bases between.